Listed here are 12 T cell receptor beta chains from one sample, sequenced in a study of T cells in Graves' hyperthyroidism and ophthalmopathy. The investigators amplified TCR beta CDR3 regions from RNA transcripts. The primer set for the first-round RT-PCR of the TCR CDR3 was HTBI. TCRdb called the multiplex PCR reads again in MiXCR, with one record for every CDR3 protein. Of 300,000 to 450,000 distinct CDR3 sequences listed, 13% are singletons. The sample taken for sequencing was blood. All receptors come from a man younger than 40 with Graves' hyperthyroidism that later progressed to Graves' ophthalmopathy.

This clonotype was found many times. V and J are TRBV5-5 and TRBJ1-1; no reliable D call. In germline, CDR1 is SGHKS, CDR2 YYEKEE (reference sequence). V lost 1 base and J lost 4, with 14 bases in between. This CDR3 is 15 amino acids long. CDR3 sequence: CASSLIYRAGTEAFF. The CDR3 DNA reads TGTGCCAGCAGCTTGATCTATAGGGCGGGCACTGAAGCTTTCTTT.

J is TRBJ2-5 and V is TRBV4-2; the match to TRBD2 covers 9 bases. The germline CDR1 and CDR2 sequences are LGHNA and YNFKEQ. The CDR3 runs 16 residues. With 1 base clipped from V and 5 bases from J, the junction kept 8 bases outside the gene matches. This chain's CDR3 is CASSQVGRGGQETQYF. Written as DNA, the CDR3 is TGTGCCAGCAGCCAAGTGGGGCGGGGGGGCCAGGAGACCCAGTACTTC.

This clonotype was found many times. The CDR3 DNA follows: TGTGCCAGCAGCTTAACTGGGGTAGGGACAGCCTACGAGCAGTACTTC. Translating gives CASSLTGVGTAYEQYF. The chain has TRBV11-2 and TRBJ2-7; TRBD1 matches at 7 bases. In germline, CDR1 is SGHAT, CDR2 FQNNGV. The CDR3 extends over 16 amino acids. J lost 2 bases, V lost 2 bases, and 9 bases had no gene match.

This clonotype was detected ten times or more. The chain carries TRBV5-1 and TRBJ1-1; 8 bases align to TRBD1. Losses at the gene ends were 3 bases for V and 1 base for J; bases not matched to a gene: 8. The length of the CDR3 is 16 residues. Per the germline V gene, CDR1 is SGHRS and CDR2 is YFSETQ. The CDR3 here is CASSWPSDRGNTEAFF. DNA of the CDR3: TGCGCCAGCAGCTGGCCCTCCGACAGGGGGAACACTGAAGCTTTCTTT.

This clonotype was counted a few times. As DNA, the CDR3 is TGTGCCAGCAGTTTAACCGGGACAAGGAGCAATCAGCCCCAGCATTTT. This translates into CASSLTGTRSNQPQHF. The V and J genes are TRBV6-1 and TRBJ1-5; the D gene is possibly TRBD1 (6 bases). This CDR3 has 16 residues. The germline gives CDR1 MNHNS, CDR2 SASEGT. Between the trimmed V and J ends, which lost 5 bases and 1 base, there was a span of 15 bases.

This clonotype has more than one count but fewer than ten. The rearrangement joins TRBV5-6 to TRBJ2-5; D call uncertain. Germline CDR1 SGHDT, CDR2 YYEEEE. Trimming took 1 base from V and 5 from J, leaving 12 bases between them. The CDR3 runs 14 residues. In DNA, the CDR3 is TGTGCCAGCAGCTTGAGGCCTTCCGCCGAGACCCAGTACTTC. It is translated as CASSLRPSAETQYF.

This clonotype was picked up many times. This sequence joins TRBV28 and TRBJ2-1; 15 bases match TRBD2. The J segment lost 0 bases and the V segment lost 6 bases, leaving 6 bases of the junction unmatched. The germline V gene encodes CDR1 MDHEN and CDR2 SYDVKM. The CDR3 length is 18 residues. CDR3 sequence (DNA): TGTGCCAGCAGACCGGGACTAGCGGGGGGCAGCTCCTACAATGAGCAGTTCTTC. Translation: CASRPGLAGGSSYNEQFF.

The chain recombines TRBV24-1 with TRBJ2-7; the D gene is possibly TRBD1 (5 bases). This CDR3 region has 13 residues. The germline V gene encodes CDR1 KGHDR and CDR2 SFDVKD. Between the trimmed V and J ends, which lost 4 bases and 5 bases, there was a span of 11 bases. The CDR3 sequence: CATSDRQGHEQYF. The CDR3 region has the DNA TGTGCCACCAGTGACCGCCAGGGCCACGAGCAGTACTTC.

On this clonotype itself: A much larger clone differs by one base, so this may be a read error. The chain links TRBV7-8 to TRBJ2-7, with 14 positions matching TRBD2. Germline V gene lookup returns CDR1 SGHVS and CDR2 FQNEAQ. CDR3 size: 19 residues. V dropped 2 bases and J dropped 7; count of bases not matched to a gene: 16. This CDR3 reads CASSLISGTSGGDHNEQYF. The CDR3, as DNA: TGTGCCAGCAGCTTAATCTCAGGGACTAGCGGGGGTGATCACAATGAGCAGTACTTC.

The chain combines TRBV5-1 with TRBJ1-4; D gene ambiguous. Germline V gene data show CDR1 as SGHRS and CDR2 as YFSETQ. This CDR3 comprises 16 residues. Trimming took 0 bases from V and 8 from J, leaving 17 bases between them. The chain's CDR3 is CASSLGPINAEEKLFF. As DNA, the CDR3 is TGCGCCAGCAGCTTGGGGCCGATTAATGCGGAGGAAAAACTGTTTTTT. The whole variable domain, filled in from reference TRBV5-1 and TRBJ1-4, reads KAGVTQTPRYLIKTRGQQVTLSCSPISGHRSVSWYQQTPGQGLQFLFEYFSETQRNKGNFPGRFSGRQFSNSRSEMNVSTLELGDSALYLCASSLGPINAEEKLFFGSGTQLSVL.

The sample holds one count of this clonotype. This sequence may be a read error, since a much larger clone differs from it by one base. The rearrangement uses TRBV7-8 and TRBJ2-3, with D perhaps TRBD2 (6 bases). Germline V gene data show CDR1 as SGHVS and CDR2 as FQNEAQ. The V end was cut by 0 bases, the J end by 6 bases, with 13 bases between. The CDR3 loop spans 15 amino acids. The DNA for the CDR3 is TGTGCCAGCAGCTTAGCGCAGGAGGGAATGGATACGCAGTATTTT. Protein: CASSLAQEGMDTQYF.

This clonotype turned up a few times. J is TRBJ2-7 and V is TRBV5-6; D tentatively fits TRBD1 or TRBD2 (6 bases each). V lost 5 bases and J lost 2, with 20 bases in between. Germline CDR1 is SGHDT and CDR2 is YYEEEE. The CDR3 sequence is 16 residues long. CDR3 region: CASRGGVTGLTYEQYF. The CDR3 DNA follows: TGTGCCAGCAGGGGGGGTGTCACAGGGTTGACCTACGAGCAGTACTTC.